Sequencing of this TCR beta chain was carried out in a study of cytomegalovirus exposure and HLA in healthy donors. Overall study results and limits: The study dropped some indistinguishable V segments, TRBV6-2 and TRBV6-3 among them. It was in a later analysis that TCR association rates were seen to vary by HLA locus, highest for DRB1 and lowest for HLA-C. Beyond CMV serostatus, there was no information to go on about immune exposure.

A multiplex PCR was run with 60 Vbeta primers and 13 Jbeta primers. This table comes from immunoSEQ multiplex PCR, and its TCRdb copy is limited to in-frame clones, with some not included. Counted here are about 130,000 clones, over 60% occurring once; the ten biggest clones make up approximately 1%. Nominally healthy donors provided the samples, though records likely missed some immune exposures. Trimming removed 5 bases at V and 0 bases at J, with 6 bases between. The CDR3 has 14 residues. Germline values: CDR1 SGHRS, CDR2 YFSETQ. About this clone itself: Its antigen remains unknown.

The clonotype was recovered from a human donor in good health. The rearrangement joins TRBV5-1 to TRBJ2-6; D unclear. The sample consisted of PBMCs. The CDR3 is CASSNISGANVLTF. The CDR3 DNA follows: TGCGCCAGCAGTAATATCTCTGGGGCCAACGTCCTGACTTTC.